The clone carrying this T cell receptor beta chain was detected once. The sample is drawn from a study of cytomegalovirus exposure and HLA in healthy donors. The CDR3 spans 12 residues. With 5 bases removed from V and 11 bases from J, the gap between germline ends came to 15 bases. CDR1 is SNHLY and CDR2 is FYNNEI in the germline V gene. Primers: 60 Vbeta forward and 13 Jbeta reverse. Profiling relied on immunoSEQ multiplex PCR, and the TCRdb table lists in-frame clones only, not all of them. The top ten hold 1.8% of the sample, which has about 120,000 clones, 81% seen once. The sequence derives from a man between 18 and 35 years old in good health and CMV-seronegative. The sample was PBMCs. The chain couples TRBV2 to TRBJ1-2; unclear D gene. CDR3 sequence reads: CASSSLGSLYTF. CDR3 DNA sequence: TGTGCCAGCAGTTCCTTGGGCTCCTTGTACACCTTC.